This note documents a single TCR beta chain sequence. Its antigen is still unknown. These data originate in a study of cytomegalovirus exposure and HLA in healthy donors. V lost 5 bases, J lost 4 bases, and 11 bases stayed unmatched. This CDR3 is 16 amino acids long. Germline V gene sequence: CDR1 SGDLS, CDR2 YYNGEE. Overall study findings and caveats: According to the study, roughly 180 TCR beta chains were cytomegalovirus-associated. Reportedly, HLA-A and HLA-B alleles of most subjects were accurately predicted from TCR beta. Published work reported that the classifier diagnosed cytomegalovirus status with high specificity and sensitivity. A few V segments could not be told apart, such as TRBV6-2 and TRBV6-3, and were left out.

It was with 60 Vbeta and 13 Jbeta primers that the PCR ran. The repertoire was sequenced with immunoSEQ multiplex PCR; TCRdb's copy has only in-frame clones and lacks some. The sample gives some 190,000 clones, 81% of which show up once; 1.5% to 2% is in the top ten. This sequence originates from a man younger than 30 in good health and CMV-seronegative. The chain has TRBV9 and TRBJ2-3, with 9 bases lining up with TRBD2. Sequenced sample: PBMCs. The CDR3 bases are TGTGCCAGCAGTGTTCTGGTGGGACTAGCCCCAGATACGCAGTATTTT. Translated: CASSVLVGLAPDTQYF.